A single TCR beta chain is shown here with its context. These data come from a study of shared T cell receptors in the human thymus. This CDR3 comprises 11 residues. Germline V gene data show CDR1 as MNHEY and CDR2 as SVGAGI. With V trimmed by 6 bases and J by 10 bases, 5 bases remained unmatched. Clones were sequenced by immunoSEQ multiplex PCR, and TCRdb holds only the in-frame ones, with some missing. This table holds about 710,000 clones, roughly 86% found once. These data also featured in a second study, about human thymus T cells. From that second work: V and J genes seemed to be used with bias in thymic and blood repertoires.

This clonotype originated in a boy under three years old with a congenital heart defect. The sequenced material came from thymocytes. The genes are TRBV6-5 and TRBJ1-1; 7 bases align to TRBD1. The CDR3 DNA is TGTGCCAGCAGCTGGGGGGACAGAGCTTTCTTT. Translating gives CASSWGDRAFF.